The following is a T cell receptor beta chain sequence with its context. This clonotype was observed at least ten times. Which antigen it targets is not known. Per-nucleotide qualities are absent, and no much larger clonotype sits a single base away. Only healthy Caucasian donors were included. The twin cohort comprised three pairs of female monozygotic twins, all aged roughly 18 to 30 years. Peripheral blood mononuclear cells were used as the source from which RNA for TCR libraries was isolated. Libraries were prepared through 5' RACE. The sample was run on an Illumina HiSeq 2000. Template switching introduced a universal primer binding site; the final cDNA contained a unique molecular identifier, enabling accurate counting of TCR cDNA molecules. Specific primers in the conserved constant-segment region were used to synthesize first-strand cDNA for TCR alpha and beta chains. To control for contamination, every cDNA library was double barcoded, receiving both a SMART-Mk sample barcode and Illumina barcodes. TruSeq adapter sequences along with Illumina sample barcodes were introduced in two successive PCR steps. TCR alpha and beta cDNA libraries were sequenced on the Illumina HiSeq platform with custom primers. Per the authors' processing: Raw reads were processed with MiGEC to extract unique molecular identifiers, and MiXCR was used to determine CDR3 positions. For each individual, recombination models were inferred using an EM algorithm with the repgenHMM and IGoR tools. The analysis of shared clonotypes was done with the tcR package in R, with sharing normalized by the product of cloneset sizes. Out-of-frame nonproductive sequences were analyzed to study raw recombination free of thymic and clonal selection effects. TCRdb passed the public sequencing reads through fastp at Q25 and MiXCR, retaining productive beta sequences. Each entry merges the rows of one CDR3 protein and shows their most common DNA and genes. The V and J calls were not made by the authors but by TCRdb's processing. The table for this sample lists about 660,000 distinct CDR3 sequences; over 8.5% of them were counted only once. The ten top clones hold around 0.95% of the sample.

These data are taken from a study of identical twins (dated by TCRdb to between 2015 and 2016). With regard to the full study: To test whether fetal clonotypes persist, the study used deep sequencing on TCR alpha and beta repertoires from monozygotic twins, unrelated adults of various ages, and cord blood. Replicate twin experiments were performed at different times using different library preparation protocols to rule out contamination. Broad study findings and their caveats: The excess sharing between twins in beta out-of-frame sequences was weaker because fewer shared sequences reduced the signal-to-noise ratio. Compared with coincidental sharing between unrelated individuals, out-of-frame TCR alpha sequences shared between twins showed an excess of sequences with low generation probability. Because the same donors could not be followed over many years, the conclusions relied on cross-sectional statistical analysis. In monozygotic twins, out-of-frame TCR alpha sharing was systematically underestimated by recombination models, although the models agreed with sharing between unrelated individuals. Zero-insertion analyses could be partly confounded by invariant T cells such as MAIT and iNKT, though diverse VJ usage argued against such confounding for most clonotypes. Abundant cord blood beta clonotypes carried fewer insertions; young adult naive repertoires showed a weaker similar trend, while memory repertoires showed none.

CDR3 length: 14 amino acids, cysteine to phenylalanine. Only the CDR3 DNA is retained, 42 bases long and in frame from the first base. V is pared back by 5 bases and J by 6 bases, with 16 bases lying between the germline termini. In the germline V gene (reference sequence), CDR1 corresponds to DFQATT and CDR2 to SNEGSKA. These data also featured in a second study, about yellow fever vaccine responses in identical twins. Looking at the second paper: The authors reported that the T cell response to vaccination in identical twins appeared partly convergent and partly personalized. Focusing on identical twins, the study followed the T cell clones that responded to the vaccine, and did so with precision.

Material for sequencing was PBMCs. The clonotype comes from a woman younger than 35 in good health. The sequence links TRBV20-1 to TRBJ2-2; TRBD2 could be the D gene, as 5 bases match. The nucleotides are TGCAGTGCTGACACTAGGAGGTCTCCCGGGGAGCTGTTTTTT. This sequence encodes CSADTRRSPGELFF.